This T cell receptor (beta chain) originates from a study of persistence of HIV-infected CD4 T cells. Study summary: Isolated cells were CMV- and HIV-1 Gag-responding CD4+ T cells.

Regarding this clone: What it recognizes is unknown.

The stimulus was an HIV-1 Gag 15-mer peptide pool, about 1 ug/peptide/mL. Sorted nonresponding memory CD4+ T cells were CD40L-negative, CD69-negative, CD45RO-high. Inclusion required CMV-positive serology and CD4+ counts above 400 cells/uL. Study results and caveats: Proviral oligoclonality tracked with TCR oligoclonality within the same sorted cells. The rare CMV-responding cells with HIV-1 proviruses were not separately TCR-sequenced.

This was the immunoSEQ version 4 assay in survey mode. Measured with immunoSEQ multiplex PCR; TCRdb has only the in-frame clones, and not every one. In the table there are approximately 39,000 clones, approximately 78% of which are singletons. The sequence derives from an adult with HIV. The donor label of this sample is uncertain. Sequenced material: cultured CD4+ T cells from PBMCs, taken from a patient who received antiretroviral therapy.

CDR3: CSALQGNTIYF. The CDR3 nucleotides read TGCAGTGCTTTACAGGGAAACACCATATATTTT. This rearrangement joins TRBV20-1 to TRBJ1-3; the D is unclear. This CDR3 contains 11 residues. The germline V gene encodes CDR1 DFQATT and CDR2 SNEGSKA (reference sequence). Trimming took off 5 bases at V and 4 bases at J, with 6 bases between the two ends.